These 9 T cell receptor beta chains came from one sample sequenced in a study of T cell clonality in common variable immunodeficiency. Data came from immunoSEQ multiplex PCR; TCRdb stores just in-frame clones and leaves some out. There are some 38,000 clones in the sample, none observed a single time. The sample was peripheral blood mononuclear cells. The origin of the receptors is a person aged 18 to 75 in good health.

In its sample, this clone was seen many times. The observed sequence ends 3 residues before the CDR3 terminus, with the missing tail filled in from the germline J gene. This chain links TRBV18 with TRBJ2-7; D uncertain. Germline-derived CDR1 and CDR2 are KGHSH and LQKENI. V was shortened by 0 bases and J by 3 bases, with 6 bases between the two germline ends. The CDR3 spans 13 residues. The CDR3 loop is CASSPPGSYEQYF. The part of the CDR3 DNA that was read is TGTGCCAGCTCACCACCGGGCAGCTACGAG.

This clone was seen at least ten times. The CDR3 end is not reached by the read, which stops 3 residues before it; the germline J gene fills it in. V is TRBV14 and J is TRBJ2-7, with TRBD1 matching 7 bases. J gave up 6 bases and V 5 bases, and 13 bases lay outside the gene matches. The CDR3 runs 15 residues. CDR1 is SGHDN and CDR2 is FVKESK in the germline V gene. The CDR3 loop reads CASSSRQGRLSEQYF. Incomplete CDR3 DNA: TGTGCCAGCAGCAGCCGACAGGGACGTCTAAGCGAG. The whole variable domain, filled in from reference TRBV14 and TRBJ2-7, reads EAGVTQFPSHSVIEKGQTVTLRCDPISGHDNLYWYRRVMGKEIKFLLHFVKESKQDESGMPNNRFLAERTGGTYSTLKVQPAELEDSGVYFCASSSRQGRLSEQYFGPGTRLTVT.

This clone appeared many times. The sequenced CDR3 bases are TGCGTAGGCCAGCGGGAGGAAGAGACC. The encoded protein is CVGQREEET. The whole CDR3 is CVGQREEETQYF. This rearrangement joins TRBV29-1 to TRBJ2-5, with TRBD2 matching over 9 bases. The sequence runs out 3 residues before the end of the CDR3; the remainder is reconstructed from the germline J gene. The CDR3 loop spans 12 amino acids. Germline V gene data show CDR1 as SQVTM and CDR2 as ANQGSEA.

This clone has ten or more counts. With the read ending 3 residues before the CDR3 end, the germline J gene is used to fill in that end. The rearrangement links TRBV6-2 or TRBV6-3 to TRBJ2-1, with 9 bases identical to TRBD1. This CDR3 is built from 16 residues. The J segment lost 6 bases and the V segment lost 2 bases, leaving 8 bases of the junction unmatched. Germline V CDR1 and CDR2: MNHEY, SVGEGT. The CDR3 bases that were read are TGTGCCAGCAGTTACCCCGACAGGGGGGAAAGCAATGAG. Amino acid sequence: CASSYPDRGESNE. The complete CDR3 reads CASSYPDRGESNEQFF.

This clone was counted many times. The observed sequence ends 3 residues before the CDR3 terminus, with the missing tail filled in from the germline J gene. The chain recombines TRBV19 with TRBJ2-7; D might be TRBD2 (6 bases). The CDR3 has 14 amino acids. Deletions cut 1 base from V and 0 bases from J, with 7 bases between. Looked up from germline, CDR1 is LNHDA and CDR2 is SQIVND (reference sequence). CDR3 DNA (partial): TGTGCCAGTAGTATAGGGGGACTCTCCTACGAG. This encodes CASSIGGLSYE. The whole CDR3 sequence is CASSIGGLSYEQYF.

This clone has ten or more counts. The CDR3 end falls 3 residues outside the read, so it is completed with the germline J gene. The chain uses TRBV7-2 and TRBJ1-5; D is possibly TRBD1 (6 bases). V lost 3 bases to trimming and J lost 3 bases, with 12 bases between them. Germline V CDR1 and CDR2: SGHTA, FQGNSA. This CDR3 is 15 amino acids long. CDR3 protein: CASSFTGITNQPQHF. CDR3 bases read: TGTGCCAGCAGCTTTACAGGGATTACCAATCAGCCC.

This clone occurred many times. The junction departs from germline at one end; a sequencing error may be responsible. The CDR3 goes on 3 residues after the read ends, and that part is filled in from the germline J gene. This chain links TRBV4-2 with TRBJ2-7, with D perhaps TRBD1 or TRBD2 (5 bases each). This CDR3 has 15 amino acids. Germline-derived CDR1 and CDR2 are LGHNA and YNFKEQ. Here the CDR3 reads CASSQDEGHSYEQYF. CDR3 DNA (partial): TGCGCCAGCAGCCAAGATGAGGGGCATTCCTACGAG.

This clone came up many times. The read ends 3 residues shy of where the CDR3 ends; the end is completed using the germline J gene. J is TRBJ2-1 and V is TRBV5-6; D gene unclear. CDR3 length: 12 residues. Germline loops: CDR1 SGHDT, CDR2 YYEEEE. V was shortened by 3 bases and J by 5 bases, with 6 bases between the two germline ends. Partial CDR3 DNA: TGTGCCAGCAGCTCCGAGGACAATGAG. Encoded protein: CASSSEDNE. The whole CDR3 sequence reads CASSSEDNEQFF. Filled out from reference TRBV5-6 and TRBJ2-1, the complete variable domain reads DAGVTQSPTHLIKTRGQQVTLRCSPKSGHDTVSWYQQALGQGPQFIFQYYEEEERQRGNFPDRFSGHQFPNYSSELNVNALLLGDSALYLCASSSEDNEQFFGPGTRLTVL.

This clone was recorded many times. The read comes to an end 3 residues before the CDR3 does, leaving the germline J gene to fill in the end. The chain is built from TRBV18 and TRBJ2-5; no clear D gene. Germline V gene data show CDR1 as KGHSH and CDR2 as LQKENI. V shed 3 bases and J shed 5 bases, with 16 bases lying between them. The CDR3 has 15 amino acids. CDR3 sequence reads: CASSPTRTKRETQYF. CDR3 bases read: TGTGCCAGCTCACCTACGAGAACAAAGAGGGAGACC.